Given below is one TCR beta chain in context. No antigen is known for it. This sample was taken from a study of shared clonotypes between healthy human individuals. Study details: Each donor had three CD4 naive, three CD4 memory, two CD8 naive and one CD8 memory plate. Overall study results and limits: The represented genetic and exposure-history diversity was limited by the small number of donors. Clonotypes that were shared across a handful of donors made up roughly 5.2% of naive CD4 clonotypes.

The assay was immunoSEQ multiplex PCR, and TCRdb's table has in-frame clones only and misses some. The repertoire has millions of clones, just over 90% of them found once; the top ten carry 0.13% to 0.15%. Germline V CDR1 and CDR2: LGHNT, FRNRAP. There are 16 residues in the CDR3. Trimming pared 6 bases from V and 9 bases from J, leaving 24 bases between. The sequence was obtained from a man aged 18 to 30 in good health. The chain recombines TRBV12-5 with TRBJ2-1; D is undetermined. The sequenced sample was naive CD4+ T cells sorted from blood. Described subset: CD45RA+ positively selected. In DNA form, the CDR3 reads TGTGCTAGTGGGTACCCCTCGAGAACCAAGGATCTTGAGCAGTTCTTC. This sequence encodes CASGYPSRTKDLEQFF.